The 30 T cell receptor beta chains presented below share a single source sample, sequenced in a study of blood T cell repertoires in COVID-19. Method: immunoSEQ multiplex PCR; TCRdb's copy keeps in-frame clones and lacks some. Here the sample spans around 36,000 clones, around 80% being singletons. Sequencing was carried out using peripheral blood. These receptors were taken from a man at least 80 years old with active or convalescent COVID-19.

The sample holds a few counts of this clone. The chain uses TRBV30 and TRBJ1-4, with D maybe TRBD1 (5 bases). CDR1 is GTSNPN, CDR2 SVGIG, per germline (reference sequence). V was shortened by 2 bases and J by 11 bases, with 15 bases between the two germline ends. The CDR3 is made up of 13 amino acids. This CDR3 is CAWSYSASGKLFF. The DNA for the CDR3 is TGTGCCTGGAGTTATTCGGCATCAGGGAAACTGTTTTTT.

The J gene is TRBJ2-7, the V gene TRBV7-8; possibly TRBD2 for D (6 bases). Germline CDR1 and CDR2: SGHVS and FQNEAQ. Trimming shortened V by 5 bases and J by 2 bases, and 22 bases separated the two germline ends. The CDR3 is 17 residues long. Here the CDR3 DNA reads TGTGCCAGCAGCCTCATGGTGGGGCGGGGCGAGCCCTACGAGCAGTACTTC. Residues: CASSLMVGRGEPYEQYF.

The chain recombines TRBV19 with TRBJ2-3, with 10 bases lining up with TRBD1. The CDR3 contains 15 residues. The V gene end was trimmed by 6 bases and the J gene end by 2 bases; junction bases not matched to a gene: 5. Germline V gene data show CDR1 as LNHDA and CDR2 as SQIVND (reference sequence). CDR3 in DNA: TGTGCCAGTAGAACGACAGGGGGCAACACAGATACGCAGTATTTT. Amino acids: CASRTTGGNTDTQYF.

The gene calls are TRBV19 and TRBJ2-1; D is possibly TRBD1 (6 bases). V was cut by 8 bases and J by 14 bases, with 16 bases left in between. This CDR3 is built from 11 residues. Per the germline V gene, CDR1 is LNHDA and CDR2 is SQIVND (reference sequence). The CDR3 reads CASQQGLDEFF. Here the CDR3 DNA reads TGTGCCAGTCAACAGGGCCTTGATGAGTTCTTC.

This clone has only one observation. The chain has TRBV6-2 or TRBV6-3 and TRBJ1-1, with 11 nucleotides matching TRBD1. Germline V CDR1 and CDR2: MNHEY, SVGEGT. The CDR3 has 14 amino acids. V gave up 0 bases and J gave up 11 bases; unmatched junction bases: 5. The CDR3 sequence: CASSYSGQGGTAFF. Written as DNA, the CDR3 is TGTGCCAGCAGTTACTCGGGACAGGGGGGGACGGCTTTCTTT.

The chain carries TRBV9 and TRBJ2-1; TRBD2 matches 13 bases. J lost 10 bases, V lost 4 bases, and 8 bases had no gene match. CDR3 length: 15 residues. Per the germline V gene, CDR1 is SGDLS and CDR2 is YYNGEE. The CDR3 nucleotides read TGTGCCAGCAGCTTTGGACTAGCGGGAGTTCGGGAGCAGTTCTTC. It codes for CASSFGLAGVREQFF.

This chain uses TRBV20-1 with TRBJ2-1, with D possibly being TRBD2 (6 bases). Germline V lookup: CDR1 DFQATT, CDR2 SNEGSKA (reference sequence). This CDR3 comprises 13 residues. V was clipped by 3 bases and J by 7 bases, with 13 bases between them. The CDR3: CSASRELGNEQFF. The DNA of the CDR3 is TGCAGTGCTAGTCGGGAGCTTGGGAATGAGCAGTTCTTC.

The chain couples TRBV27 to TRBJ2-2, with D possibly matching TRBD1 (6 bases). The CDR3 is made up of 14 amino acids. V lost 7 bases and J lost 6, with 15 bases in between. Germline-derived CDR1 and CDR2 are MNHEY and SMNVEV (reference sequence). CDR3 residues: CASKTNRAPGELFF. CDR3 DNA sequence: TGTGCCAGCAAGACAAACAGGGCTCCCGGGGAGCTGTTTTTT.

The CDR3 reads CASSVGAGTEAFF. The CDR3 DNA is TGTGCCAGCAGCGTAGGAGCGGGCACTGAAGCTTTCTTT. This chain connects TRBV9 to TRBJ1-1; no clear D gene. This CDR3 is 13 amino acids long. Trimming took 0 bases from V and 4 from J, leaving 7 bases between them. Germline assignment: CDR1 SGDLS and CDR2 YYNGEE.

J is TRBJ2-7 and V is TRBV28, with 8 nucleotides matching TRBD1. V trimming: 8 bases; J trimming: 2 bases; junction bases outside the gene matches: 5. CDR3 length equals 13 residues. Per germline, CDR1 MDHEN and CDR2 SYDVKM. The CDR3 region is CASGTGTAYEQYF. The CDR3 DNA follows: TGTGCCAGCGGGACAGGAACAGCCTACGAGCAGTACTTC.

This CDR3 reads CASSQGTGAIYEQYF. CDR3 in DNA: TGCGCCAGCAGCCAAGGGACAGGGGCAATCTACGAGCAGTACTTC. The genes are TRBV5-1 and TRBJ2-7; 10 nucleotides match TRBD1. This CDR3 is built from 15 residues. Trimming at V came to 4 bases and at J to 3 bases, leaving 7 bases not matched to a gene. Germline assignment: CDR1 SGHRS and CDR2 YFSETQ.

This chain uses TRBV5-1 with TRBJ2-7; 11 bases are shared with TRBD1. Germline trimming cut 3 bases from V and 1 base from J; bases unmatched to any gene: 15. Germline CDR1 reads SGHRS; CDR2 reads YFSETQ. The CDR3 is 19 residues long. CDR3 loop: CASSSPGTGGPFSSYEQYF. CDR3 in DNA: TGCGCCAGCAGCTCGCCCGGGACAGGGGGTCCTTTTTCTTCCTACGAGCAGTACTTC.

This chain links TRBV27 with TRBJ1-1; 8 bases align to TRBD1. The germline CDR1 and CDR2 sequences are MNHEY and SMNVEV (reference sequence). This CDR3 has 15 residues. Trimming at V came to 4 bases and at J to 1 base, leaving 5 bases not matched to a gene. CDR3 bases: TGTGCCAGCAGTTCACGGACAGGGACGAACACTGAAGCTTTCTTT. This gives the protein CASSSRTGTNTEAFF.

This chain uses TRBV28 with TRBJ2-7; weak D call: TRBD2 (6 bases). The CDR3 is 15 amino acids. Germline CDR1 and CDR2: MDHEN and SYDVKM. V gave up 5 bases and J gave up 4 bases, with 18 bases separating them. The CDR3 loop reads CASSPPGLAGYEQYF. CDR3 nucleotides: TGTGCCAGCAGTCCACCGGGACTCGCCGGTTACGAGCAGTACTTC.

J is TRBJ2-7 and V is TRBV20-1; D is unclear. Trimming took 3 bases from V and 0 from J, leaving 12 bases between them. Per the germline V gene, CDR1 is DFQATT and CDR2 is SNEGSKA (reference sequence). The CDR3 runs 14 residues. The CDR3 nucleotides are TGCAGTGCTAGTAAAAAAGCAAACTCCTACGAGCAGTACTTC. Translation: CSASKKANSYEQYF.

The chain recombines TRBV6-1 with TRBJ1-2; 7 nucleotides align to TRBD1. Per the germline V gene, CDR1 is MNHNS and CDR2 is SASEGT. V gave up 0 bases and J gave up 4 bases; unmatched junction bases: 2. This CDR3 is 14 amino acids long. Here the CDR3 DNA reads TGTGCCAGCAGTGAAGCGGGACAGTTCTATGGCTACACCTTC. It codes for CASSEAGQFYGYTF.

This clone was detected only a few times. The chain's CDR3 is CASSPPGGTGGPEAFF. DNA for the CDR3: TGTGCCAGCAGCCCCCCCGGCGGGACAGGGGGGCCTGAAGCTTTCTTT. This rearrangement joins TRBV7-9 to TRBJ1-1; 11 nucleotides align to TRBD1. The CDR3 is 16 amino acids. Germline lookup yields CDR1 SEHNR and CDR2 FQNEAQ (reference sequence). The V and J ends lost 5 bases and 6 bases, in that order; junction bases with no gene match: 11.

This clone showed up just once. The chain links TRBV5-6 to TRBJ1-2, with 8 nucleotides matching TRBD1. V was pared by 6 bases and J by 8 bases, with 9 bases of the junction left unmatched. The CDR3 consists of 13 residues. Germline assignment: CDR1 SGHDT and CDR2 YYEEEE. The CDR3 spells CASTWTGRDGYTF. The CDR3 DNA reads as TGTGCCAGCACCTGGACAGGGCGAGACGGCTACACCTTC.

The chain employs TRBV7-2 and TRBJ2-6; D perhaps matches TRBD2 (5 bases). From germline, CDR1 is SGHTA and CDR2 FQGNSA. Trimming left V 8 bases short and J 1 base short, with 12 bases between. This CDR3 comprises 15 residues. CDR3 DNA sequence: TGTGCCAGCGGATCACGGGGTTCTGGGGCCAACGTCCTGACTTTC. Translating gives CASGSRGSGANVLTF.

J is TRBJ1-5 and V is TRBV4-1, with D perhaps matching TRBD1 (5 bases). The CDR3 spans 17 residues. V lost 0 bases, J lost 4 bases, and 16 bases lay in between. Germline V gene lookup returns CDR1 MGHRA and CDR2 YSYEKL. CDR3 sequence: CASSQDRAGFGNQPQHF. DNA of the CDR3: TGCGCCAGCAGCCAAGATCGGGCAGGGTTTGGGAATCAGCCCCAGCATTTT.

The CDR3 region is CASSLGGRTGELFF. The CDR3 region has the DNA TGCGCCAGCAGCTTAGGGGGACGTACCGGGGAGCTGTTTTTT. The gene calls are TRBV5-1 and TRBJ2-2; D might be TRBD1 (6 bases). Trimming took 2 bases from V and 5 from J, leaving 10 bases between them. The germline gives CDR1 SGHRS, CDR2 YFSETQ. There are 14 residues in the CDR3.

This chain uses TRBV30 with TRBJ2-5; the match to TRBD2 covers 7 bases. This CDR3 spans 15 amino acids. V dropped 6 bases and J dropped 5; count of bases not matched to a gene: 15. The germline gives CDR1 GTSNPN, CDR2 SVGIG (reference sequence). The CDR3 is CACSGSGGIGETQYF. The CDR3 coding sequence is TGTGCCTGTTCCGGTTCGGGGGGTATTGGGGAGACCCAGTACTTC.

This clone appeared a few times. The V gene is TRBV3-1 (or the pseudogene TRBV3-2), the J gene TRBJ1-1; TRBD1 might be the D (6 bases). Trimming removed 0 bases at V and 5 bases at J, with 13 bases between. The CDR3 covers 15 residues. Per germline, CDR1 LGHDT and CDR2 YNNKEL (reference sequence). CDR3 in amino acids: CASSQEGGWKTEAFF. For the CDR3, the DNA is TGTGCCAGCAGCCAAGAAGGGGGATGGAAAACTGAAGCTTTCTTT.

This clone was counted only a few times. The genes are TRBV30 and TRBJ2-5, with a possible D match to TRBD2 (5 bases). Germline CDR1 and CDR2: GTSNPN and SVGIG (reference sequence). CDR3 length equals 11 residues. Trimming stripped 1 base from V and 5 bases from J, with 5 bases between. The CDR3 DNA is TGTGCCTGGAGTGGGAGGGAGACCCAGTACTTC. Encoded protein: CAWSGRETQYF. Looking up the rest from reference TRBV30 and TRBJ2-5 gives the full variable domain: SQTIHQWPATLVQPVGSPLSLECTVEGTSNPNLYWYRQAAGRGLQLLFYSVGIGQISSEVPQNLSASRPQDRQFILSSKKLLLSDSGFYLCAWSGRETQYFGPGTRLLVL.

The V and J genes are TRBV19 and TRBJ2-1, with 13 bases lining up with TRBD2. Germline V gene sequence: CDR1 LNHDA, CDR2 SQIVND (reference sequence). The junction had 9 bases not matched to a gene; V was cut back by 5 bases and J by 5 bases. The CDR3 runs 17 residues. This CDR3 is CASSRRTSGRGDNEQFF. For the CDR3, the DNA is TGTGCCAGTAGTCGTAGGACTAGCGGGAGAGGCGACAATGAGCAGTTCTTC.

J is TRBJ2-2 and V is TRBV4-2; 9 bases fit TRBD2. J lost 7 bases, V lost 2 bases, and 8 bases had no gene match. Germline CDR1 is LGHNA and CDR2 is YNFKEQ. CDR3 length: 16 amino acids. The CDR3 is CASSQLPGLAFGELFF. The CDR3 bases are TGTGCCAGCAGCCAACTCCCGGGACTAGCTTTCGGGGAGCTGTTTTTT.

The sample holds one count of this clone. The chain carries TRBV28 and TRBJ2-4; 7 nucleotides agree with TRBD2. Looked up from germline, CDR1 is MDHEN and CDR2 is SYDVKM. Trimming cost V 2 bases and J 6 bases; bases outside gene matches: 1. This CDR3 comprises 13 residues. CDR3 nucleotide sequence: TGTGCCAGCAGTTTAGGGGGGGGAAACATTCAGTACTTC. Translating gives CASSLGGGNIQYF.

This sequence joins TRBV7-9 and TRBJ1-3; 7 nucleotides line up with TRBD1. Germline V CDR1 and CDR2: SEHNR, FQNEAQ (reference sequence). J was trimmed by 0 bases and V by 4 bases; bases with no gene match: 3. CDR3 length: 15 amino acids. CDR3 protein: CASSYSGGSGNTIYF. DNA for the CDR3: TGTGCCAGCAGCTACTCAGGGGGCTCTGGAAACACCATATATTTT.

The chain links TRBV5-1 to TRBJ2-1; possibly TRBD1 for D (6 bases). The V end lost 5 bases, the J end lost 4 bases, and 16 bases lay between the germline ends. The CDR3 covers 15 residues. Per germline, CDR1 SGHRS and CDR2 YFSETQ. The CDR3, as DNA: TGCGCCAGCAGACCTACAGGGAGCAGATACAATGAGCAGTTCTTC. Residues: CASRPTGSRYNEQFF.

J is TRBJ2-3 and V is TRBV27; 9 bases match TRBD1. Germline V gives CDR1 MNHEY, CDR2 SMNVEV (reference sequence). This CDR3 contains 18 residues. J lost 2 bases, V lost 6 bases, and 15 bases had no gene match. The CDR3 coding sequence is TGTGCCAGCAGCTCTAGACCTAAGGGGACAGGGAACACAGATACGCAGTATTTT. Translation: CASSSRPKGTGNTDTQYF.